Listed below are T cell receptor beta chains from one sample, sequenced in a study of blood T cells in healthy people across ages. In TCRdb, the 5' RACE reads were re-called with MiXCR into one record per CDR3 protein. The sample consists of roughly 800,000 distinct CDR3 sequences, 53% of them appearing once. The material sequenced was blood. These receptors came from an elderly man in good health. Each CDR3 is given with its conserved first and last residue. A D gene is named only where the DNA matches it firmly. Size is omitted from some rows. Given values are once, few, many or a class for expanded clones.

D: -
V: TRBV30
size: -
J: TRBJ2-7
CDR3: CAWSVKGSSYEQYF
DNA: TGTGCCTGGAGTGTTAAGGGGAGCTCCTACGAGCAGTACTTC

D: -
V: TRBV12-3/TRBV12-4
size: -
J: TRBJ1-4
CDR3: CASSLPRAGGEKLFF
DNA: TGTGCCAGCAGTCTTCCTAGGGCGGGAGGTGAAAAACTGTTTTTT

D: -
V: TRBV7-3
size: few
J: TRBJ2-5
CDR3: CASSFGARETQYF
DNA: TGTGCCAGCAGCTTTGGGGCGAGGGAGACCCAGTACTTC

D: TRBD1
V: TRBV5-1
size: -
J: TRBJ2-1
CDR3: CASSQQGAGPLEQFF
DNA: TGCGCCAGCAGCCAACAGGGGGCAGGCCCCCTTGAGCAGTTCTTC

D: TRBD2
V: TRBV2
size: -
J: TRBJ2-3
CDR3: CASSEALAGEQYF
DNA: TGTGCCAGCAGTGAAGCGCTAGCGGGAGAGCAGTATTTT

D: -
V: TRBV27
size: -
J: TRBJ1-1
CDR3: CASSLGRSTEAFF
DNA: TGTGCCAGCAGTTTGGGGCGGAGCACTGAAGCTTTCTTT

D: -
V: TRBV6-6
size: once
J: TRBJ2-1
CDR3: CASSYSGYEQFF
DNA: TGTGCCAGCAGTTACTCGGGGTATGAGCAGTTCTTC

D: TRBD2
V: TRBV28
size: -
J: TRBJ2-3
CDR3: CASSLPRLAGRTDAQYF
DNA: TGTGCCAGCAGTTTACCGAGACTAGCGGGACGGACAGATGCGCAGTATTTT

D: -
V: TRBV7-2
size: -
J: TRBJ2-5
CDR3: CASSPRSTEQYF
DNA: TGTGCCAGCAGCCCGCGTAGCACTGAGCAGTACTTC

D: -
V: TRBV20-1
size: -
J: TRBJ2-7
CDR3: CSVTDQNSFEQYF
DNA: TGCAGTGTTACGGATCAGAATAGCTTCGAGCAGTACTTC

D: -
V: TRBV7-9
size: -
J: TRBJ1-2
CDR3: CASSFMGSTEINYGYTF
DNA: TGTGCCAGCAGCTTTATGGGGTCGACAGAGATTAACTATGGCTACACCTTC

D: TRBD1
V: TRBV12-3/TRBV12-4
size: many
J: TRBJ1-5
CDR3: CASSPGTGFGQPQHF
DNA: TGTGCCAGCAGTCCCGGGACAGGGTTTGGGCAGCCCCAGCATTTT

D: -
V: TRBV6-5
size: few
J: TRBJ2-7
CDR3: CASSTEGGSTEQYF
DNA: TGTGCCAGCAGTACCGAGGGCGGTTCGACGGAGCAGTACTTC

D: -
V: TRBV7-2
size: -
J: TRBJ2-7
CDR3: CASSLSRGTYEQYF
DNA: TGTGCCAGCAGCTTATCCCGGGGGACCTACGAGCAGTACTTC

D: TRBD1
V: TRBV29-1
size: -
J: TRBJ2-1
CDR3: CSVLDPGQGTYNEQFF
DNA: TGCAGCGTTCTTGACCCGGGACAGGGGACCTACAATGAGCAGTTCTTC

D: -
V: TRBV11-1
size: -
J: TRBJ2-1
CDR3: CAGSTLYGTLKRDEQFF
DNA: TGTGCCGGCAGCACCCTTTATGGGACCCTAAAGAGGGATGAGCAGTTCTTC

D: -
V: TRBV7-9
size: -
J: TRBJ1-2
CDR3: CASSLDLTAYGYTF
DNA: TGTGCCAGCAGCTTAGATCTGACAGCCTATGGCTACACCTTC

D: TRBD1
V: TRBV24-1
size: -
J: TRBJ2-5
CDR3: CATSDFPSLGQGKGEQYF
DNA: TGTGCCACCAGTGATTTCCCCTCCTTGGGACAGGGTAAGGGTGAGCAGTACTTC

D: TRBD1
V: TRBV6-1
size: -
J: TRBJ2-7
CDR3: CASSDQGVYEQYF
DNA: TGTGCCAGCAGTGACCAGGGGGTCTACGAGCAGTACTTC

D: -
V: TRBV29-1
size: -
J: TRBJ2-7
CDR3: CSVERGSEQYF
DNA: TGCAGCGTTGAGAGAGGGAGCGAGCAGTACTTC

D: -
V: TRBV4-2
size: -
J: TRBJ2-7
CDR3: CASSQAEATYEQYF
DNA: TGTGCCAGCAGCCAAGCGGAGGCTACCTACGAGCAGTACTTC

D: -
V: TRBV20-1
size: -
J: TRBJ2-2
CDR3: CSARRPNTGELFF
DNA: TGCAGTGCTAGACGGCCTAACACCGGGGAGCTGTTTTTT

D: -
V: TRBV10-2
size: -
J: TRBJ2-7
CDR3: CASSISNSEQYF
DNA: TGCGCCAGCAGCATAAGTAACAGCGAGCAGTACTTC

D: -
V: TRBV5-6
size: -
J: TRBJ2-7
CDR3: CASSPSPSSYEQYF
DNA: TGTGCCAGCAGCCCGAGTCCGAGCTCCTACGAGCAGTACTTC

D: -
V: TRBV20-1
size: -
J: TRBJ2-7
CDR3: CSAARVLLAETSYNEQYF
DNA: TGCAGTGCTGCCCGCGTCCTTTTAGCGGAAACCTCCTACAATGAGCAGTACTTC

D: TRBD2
V: TRBV25-1
size: few
J: TRBJ2-1
CDR3: CASSELGLASNEQFF
DNA: TGTGCCAGCAGTGAACTGGGACTAGCGTCAAATGAGCAGTTCTTC

D: -
V: TRBV6-2/TRBV6-3
size: -
J: TRBJ2-3
CDR3: CASSRDPYRYAYF
DNA: TGTGCCAGCAGTAGGGACCCGTACAGATACGCGTATTTT

D: -
V: TRBV12-5
size: -
J: TRBJ2-7
CDR3: CASGPTLTGHYEQYF
DNA: TGTGCTAGTGGCCCGACCCTAACAGGCCACTACGAGCAGTACTTC

D: TRBD2
V: TRBV7-3
size: many
J: TRBJ2-3
CDR3: CASSLTTSGSPDTQYF
DNA: TGTGCCAGCAGCTTAACGACTAGCGGGAGCCCAGATACGCAGTATTTT

D: TRBD1
V: TRBV20-1
size: -
J: TRBJ2-3
CDR3: CSAGAKTGGHTDTQYF
DNA: TGCAGTGCTGGGGCTAAGACAGGGGGACACACAGATACGCAGTATTTT

D: -
V: TRBV2
size: -
J: TRBJ2-5
CDR3: CASSEGRVRQETQYF
DNA: TGTGCCAGCAGTGAGGGAAGGGTCCGCCAAGAGACCCAGTACTTC

D: TRBD2
V: TRBV4-2
size: few
J: TRBJ2-7
CDR3: CASSQRLAGGPSYEQYF
DNA: TGTGCCAGCAGCCAACGACTAGCGGGAGGGCCGTCCTACGAGCAGTACTTC

D: TRBD2
V: TRBV2
size: -
J: TRBJ2-3
CDR3: CASQLTSGSVDTQYF
DNA: TGTGCCAGCCAACTGACTAGCGGGAGCGTAGATACGCAGTATTTT

D: -
V: TRBV12-3/TRBV12-4
size: -
J: TRBJ2-5
CDR3: CASSSRGGIQETQYF
DNA: TGTGCCAGCAGCAGCAGGGGAGGGATACAAGAGACCCAGTACTTC

D: TRBD2
V: TRBV24-1
size: few
J: TRBJ2-1
CDR3: CATSDAGLGSSYNEQFF
DNA: TGTGCCACCAGTGATGCCGGACTAGGGAGCTCCTACAATGAGCAGTTCTTC